This paragraph reports one T cell receptor (beta chain). V lost 2 bases, J lost 12 bases, and 19 bases lay in between. The CDR3 covers 14 residues. CDR1 and CDR2 from the germline V gene are LGHNA and YNFKEQ. This record comes from a study of Ad26.COV2.S vaccination and SARS-CoV-2 variants. Stated treatment: 15 to 20 received Ad26.COV2.S at low or high dose, single or two shots; several received placebo; per-sample allocation not given. Specimen acquisition occurred on day 63 following the initial vaccine or placebo injection. TCRdb's copy holds only in-frame clones and misses some; the assay was immunoSEQ multiplex PCR. The repertoire includes fewer than 500,000 clones, approximately 89% of them detected once, and approximately 2.5% sits in the top ten.

V is TRBV4-2 and J is TRBJ1-1; D gene uncertain. The TCR comes from a person aged 18-60 years who received the Ad26.COV2.S COVID-19 vaccine or a placebo. This specimen was peripheral blood, taken in a trial of Ad26.COV2.S vaccine versus placebo. The CDR3 reads CASSQPLTEGLTFF. The CDR3 bases are TGTGCCAGCAGCCAACCCCTCACCGAGGGTTTGACTTTCTTT.